This entry features one TCR beta chain sequence. Other DNA sequences in this sample translate to the same CDR3. Trimming took 5 bases from V and 6 from J; bases not matched to a gene: 13. The CDR3 contains 18 residues. Per germline, CDR1 MDHEN and CDR2 SYDVKM. The table came from immunoSEQ multiplex PCR; TCRdb's copy has only in-frame clones and leaves some out. The sample has around 38,000 clones, 65% to 90% seen once. This specimen comes from a study of radiotherapy plus CTLA-4 blockade in lung cancer. The sequence was collected from a human donor with non-small cell lung cancer whose response to radiotherapy plus ipilimumab could not be evaluated. V usage is TRBV28 and J usage is TRBJ2-1; 13 nucleotides align to TRBD2. The sequencing here drew on peripheral blood, taken from a patient treated with radiotherapy plus ipilimumab. The CDR3 DNA follows: TGTGCCAGCAGTCGAAGACTAGCGGGAGGCCACAAACTCAATGAGCAGTTCTTC. Amino acids: CASSRRLAGGHKLNEQFF.